This T cell receptor beta chain appears in the sequencing data of a study of blood T cell repertoires in COVID-19. Germline V CDR1 and CDR2: SGHVS, FQNEAQ. This CDR3 has 16 amino acids. With 7 bases clipped from V and 0 bases from J, the junction kept 11 bases outside the gene matches. Libraries were prepared by immunoSEQ multiplex PCR; TCRdb keeps only in-frame clonotypes and omits some of them. Here the sample spans approximately 90,000 clones, approximately 86% being singletons. The chain couples TRBV7-8 to TRBJ1-1; 7 nucleotides agree with TRBD1. This TCR came from a man older than 75 with active or convalescent COVID-19. The sample consisted of peripheral blood. CDR3 sequence reads: CASTGTAKVMNTEAFF. The CDR3 nucleotides are TGTGCCAGCACGGGGACAGCTAAGGTCATGAACACTGAAGCTTTCTTT.